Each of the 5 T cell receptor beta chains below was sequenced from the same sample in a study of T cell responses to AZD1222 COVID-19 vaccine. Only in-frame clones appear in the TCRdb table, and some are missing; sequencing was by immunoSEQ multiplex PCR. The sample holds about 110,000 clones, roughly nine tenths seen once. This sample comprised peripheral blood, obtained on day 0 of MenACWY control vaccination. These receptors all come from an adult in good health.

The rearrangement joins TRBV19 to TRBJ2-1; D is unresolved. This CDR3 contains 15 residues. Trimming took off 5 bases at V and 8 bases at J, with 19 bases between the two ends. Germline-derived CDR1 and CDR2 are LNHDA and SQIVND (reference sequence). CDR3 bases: TGTGCCAGTAGTCCGGGCCCTATAGCTTTCGATGAGCAGTTCTTC. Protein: CASSPGPIAFDEQFF.

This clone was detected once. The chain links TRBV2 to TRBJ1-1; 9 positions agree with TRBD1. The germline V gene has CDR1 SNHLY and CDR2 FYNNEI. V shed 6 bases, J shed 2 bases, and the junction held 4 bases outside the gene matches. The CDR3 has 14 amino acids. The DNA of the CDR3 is TGTGCCAGCAGGTGGACAGGGGCAAACACTGAAGCTTTCTTT. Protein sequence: CASRWTGANTEAFF.

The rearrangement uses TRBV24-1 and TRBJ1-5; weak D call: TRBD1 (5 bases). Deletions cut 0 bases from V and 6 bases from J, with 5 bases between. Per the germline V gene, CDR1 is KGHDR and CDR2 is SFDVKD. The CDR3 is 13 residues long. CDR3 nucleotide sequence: TGTGCCACCAGTGATTTGACAGGTCAGCCCCAGCATTTT. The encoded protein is CATSDLTGQPQHF.

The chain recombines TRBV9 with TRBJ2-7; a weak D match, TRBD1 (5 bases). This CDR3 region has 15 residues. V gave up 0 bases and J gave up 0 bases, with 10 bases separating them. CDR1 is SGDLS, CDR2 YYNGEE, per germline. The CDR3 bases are TGTGCCAGCAGCGTAGAGGCAGGGTACTCCTACGAGCAGTACTTC. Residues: CASSVEAGYSYEQYF.

The CDR3 sequence: CASSFRGGYEQYF. In nucleotides, the CDR3 is TGCGCCAGCAGCTTCAGGGGAGGCTACGAGCAGTACTTC. J is TRBJ2-7 and V is TRBV4-3; D may match TRBD1 or TRBD2 (6 bases each). The V and J ends lost 5 bases and 3 bases respectively, with 11 bases between them. This CDR3 comprises 13 residues. Germline V gene sequence: CDR1 LGHNA, CDR2 YSLEER.